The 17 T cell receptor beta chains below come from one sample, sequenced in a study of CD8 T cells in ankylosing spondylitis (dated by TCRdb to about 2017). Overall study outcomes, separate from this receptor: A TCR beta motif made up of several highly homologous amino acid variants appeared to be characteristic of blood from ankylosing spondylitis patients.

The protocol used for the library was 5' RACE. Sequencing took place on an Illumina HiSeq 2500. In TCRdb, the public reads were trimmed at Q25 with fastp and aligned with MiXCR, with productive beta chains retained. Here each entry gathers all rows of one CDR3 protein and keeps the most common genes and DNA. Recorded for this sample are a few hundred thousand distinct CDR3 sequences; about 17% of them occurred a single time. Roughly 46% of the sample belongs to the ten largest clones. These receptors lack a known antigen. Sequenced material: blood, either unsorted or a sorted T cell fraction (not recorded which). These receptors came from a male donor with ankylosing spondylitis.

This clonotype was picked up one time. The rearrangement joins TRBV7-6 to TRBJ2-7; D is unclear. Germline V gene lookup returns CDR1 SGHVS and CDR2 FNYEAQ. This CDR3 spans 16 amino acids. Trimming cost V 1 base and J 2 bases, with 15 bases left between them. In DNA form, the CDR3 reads TGTGCCAGCAGCTTAGAAGCGACTGACGGACCCTACGAGCAGTACTTC. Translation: CASSLEATDGPYEQYF.

The CDR3 nucleotides read TGTGCCAGCAGCTTAGCGGACCGGGACCCCTACGAGCAGTACTTC. Protein product: CASSLADRDPYEQYF. This sequence joins TRBV7-8 and TRBJ2-7; D tentatively fits TRBD1 or TRBD2 (5 bases each). V was cut by 0 bases and J by 2 bases, with 11 bases left in between. Per germline, CDR1 SGHVS and CDR2 FQNEAQ. The CDR3 sequence is 15 residues long.

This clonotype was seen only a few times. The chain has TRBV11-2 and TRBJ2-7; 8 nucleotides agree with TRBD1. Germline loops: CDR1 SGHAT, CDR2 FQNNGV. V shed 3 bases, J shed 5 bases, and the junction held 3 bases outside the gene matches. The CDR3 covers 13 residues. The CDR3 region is CASSFQGANEQYF. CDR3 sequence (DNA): TGTGCCAGCAGCTTTCAGGGGGCCAACGAGCAGTACTTC.

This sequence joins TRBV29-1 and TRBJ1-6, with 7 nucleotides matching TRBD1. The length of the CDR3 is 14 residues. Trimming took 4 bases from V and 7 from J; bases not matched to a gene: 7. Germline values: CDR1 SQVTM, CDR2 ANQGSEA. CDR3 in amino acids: CSVGWSRGNSPLHF. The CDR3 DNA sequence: TGCAGCGTTGGGTGGTCCAGGGGGAATTCACCCCTCCACTTT.

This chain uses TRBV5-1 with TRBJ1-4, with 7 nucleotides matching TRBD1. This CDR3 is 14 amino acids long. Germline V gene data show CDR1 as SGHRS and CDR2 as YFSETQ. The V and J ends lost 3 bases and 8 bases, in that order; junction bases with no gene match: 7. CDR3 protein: CASSSTGAGEKLFF. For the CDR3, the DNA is TGCGCCAGCAGCTCCACAGGGGCAGGAGAAAAACTGTTTTTT. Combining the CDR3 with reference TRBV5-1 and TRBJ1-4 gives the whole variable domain KAGVTQTPRYLIKTRGQQVTLSCSPISGHRSVSWYQQTPGQGLQFLFEYFSETQRNKGNFPGRFSGRQFSNSRSEMNVSTLELGDSALYLCASSSTGAGEKLFFGSGTQLSVL.

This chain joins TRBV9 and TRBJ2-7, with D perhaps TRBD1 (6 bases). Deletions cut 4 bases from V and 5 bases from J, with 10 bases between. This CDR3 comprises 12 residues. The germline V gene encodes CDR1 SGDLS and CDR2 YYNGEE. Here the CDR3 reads CASSLQGHEQYF. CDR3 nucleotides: TGTGCCAGCAGCTTACAGGGACACGAGCAGTACTTC. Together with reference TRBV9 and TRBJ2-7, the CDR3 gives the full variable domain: DSGVTQTPKHLITATGQRVTLRCSPRSGDLSVYWYQQSLDQGLQFLIQYYNGEERAKGNILERFSAQQFPDLHSELNLSSLELGDSALYFCASSLQGHEQYFGPGTRLTVT.

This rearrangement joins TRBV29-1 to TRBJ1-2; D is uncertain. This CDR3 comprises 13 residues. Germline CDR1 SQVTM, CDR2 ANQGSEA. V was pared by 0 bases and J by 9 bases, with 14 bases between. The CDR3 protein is CSVEENLRNSYTF. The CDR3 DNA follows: TGCAGCGTTGAAGAGAACCTCCGTAATAGCTACACCTTC.

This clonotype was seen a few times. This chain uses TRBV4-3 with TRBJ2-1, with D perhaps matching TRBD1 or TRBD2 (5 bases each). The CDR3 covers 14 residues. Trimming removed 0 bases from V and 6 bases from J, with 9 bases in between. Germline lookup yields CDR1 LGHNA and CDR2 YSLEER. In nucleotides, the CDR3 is TGCGCCAGCAGCCAAGACAGGGCGGGCAATGAGCAGTTCTTC. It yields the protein CASSQDRAGNEQFF.

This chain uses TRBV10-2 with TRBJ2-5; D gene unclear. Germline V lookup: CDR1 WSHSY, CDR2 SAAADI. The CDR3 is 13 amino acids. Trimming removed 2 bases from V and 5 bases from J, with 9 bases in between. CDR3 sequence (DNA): TGCGCCAGCAGTGAGGCTGGTGAGGAGACCCAGTACTTC. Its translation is CASSEAGEETQYF.

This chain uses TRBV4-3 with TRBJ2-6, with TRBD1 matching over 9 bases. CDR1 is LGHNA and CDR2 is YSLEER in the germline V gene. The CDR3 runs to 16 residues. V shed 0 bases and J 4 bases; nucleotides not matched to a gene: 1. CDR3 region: CASSQDGTGGANVLTF. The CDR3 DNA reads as TGCGCCAGCAGCCAAGACGGGACAGGGGGGGCCAACGTCCTGACTTTC.

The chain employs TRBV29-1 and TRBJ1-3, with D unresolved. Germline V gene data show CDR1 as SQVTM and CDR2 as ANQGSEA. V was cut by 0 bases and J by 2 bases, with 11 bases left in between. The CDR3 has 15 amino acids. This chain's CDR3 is CSVEDSGSPGNTIYF. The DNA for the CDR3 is TGCAGCGTTGAAGATTCGGGCAGCCCTGGAAACACCATATATTTT. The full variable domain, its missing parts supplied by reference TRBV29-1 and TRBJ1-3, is SAVISQKPSRDICQRGTSLTIQCQVDSQVTMMFWYRQQPGQSLTLIATANQGSEATYESGFVIDKFPISRPNLTFSTLTVSNMSPEDSSIYLCSVEDSGSPGNTIYFGEGSWLTVV.

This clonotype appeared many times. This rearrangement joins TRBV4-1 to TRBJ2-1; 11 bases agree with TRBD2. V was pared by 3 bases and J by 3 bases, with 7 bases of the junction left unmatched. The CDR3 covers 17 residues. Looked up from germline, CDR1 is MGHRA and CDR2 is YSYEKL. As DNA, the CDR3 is TGCGCCAGCAGCCAGGGTATACTAGCGGGGGACTACAATGAGCAGTTCTTC. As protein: CASSQGILAGDYNEQFF.

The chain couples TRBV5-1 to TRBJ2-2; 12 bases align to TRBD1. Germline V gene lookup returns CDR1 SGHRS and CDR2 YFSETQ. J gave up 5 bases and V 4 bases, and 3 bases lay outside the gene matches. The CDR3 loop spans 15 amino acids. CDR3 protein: CASSQGQGATGELFF. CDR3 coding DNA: TGCGCCAGCAGCCAGGGACAGGGGGCAACCGGGGAGCTGTTTTTT.

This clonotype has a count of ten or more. CDR3 protein: CASSFVAGHNEQFF. The CDR3 bases are TGTGCCAGCAGTTTCGTAGCGGGCCACAATGAGCAGTTCTTC. V is TRBV12-3 or TRBV12-4 and J is TRBJ2-1; the match to TRBD2 covers 7 bases. Trimming removed 3 bases from V and 5 bases from J; junction bases left unmatched: 4. This CDR3 has 14 amino acids.

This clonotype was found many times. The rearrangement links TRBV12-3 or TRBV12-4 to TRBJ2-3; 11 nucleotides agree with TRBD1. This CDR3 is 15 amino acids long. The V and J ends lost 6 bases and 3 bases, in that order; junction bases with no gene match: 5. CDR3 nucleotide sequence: TGTGCCAGCAGACCTTGGGACAGGGGGACAGATACGCAGTATTTT. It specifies CASRPWDRGTDTQYF.

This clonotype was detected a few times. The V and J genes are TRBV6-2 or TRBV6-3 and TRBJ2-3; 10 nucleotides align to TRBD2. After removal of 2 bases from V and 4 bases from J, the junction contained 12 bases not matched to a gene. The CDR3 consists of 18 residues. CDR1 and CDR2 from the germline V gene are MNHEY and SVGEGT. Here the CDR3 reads CASSYDRNSGGPSDTQYF. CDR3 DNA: TGTGCCAGCAGTTACGATAGGAATAGCGGGGGGCCGTCAGATACGCAGTATTTT.

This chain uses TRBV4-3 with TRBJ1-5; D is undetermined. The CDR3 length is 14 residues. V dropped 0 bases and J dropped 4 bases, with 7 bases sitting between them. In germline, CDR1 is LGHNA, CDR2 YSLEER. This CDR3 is CASSQETSNQPQHF. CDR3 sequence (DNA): TGCGCCAGCAGCCAAGAGACCTCTAATCAGCCCCAGCATTTT.